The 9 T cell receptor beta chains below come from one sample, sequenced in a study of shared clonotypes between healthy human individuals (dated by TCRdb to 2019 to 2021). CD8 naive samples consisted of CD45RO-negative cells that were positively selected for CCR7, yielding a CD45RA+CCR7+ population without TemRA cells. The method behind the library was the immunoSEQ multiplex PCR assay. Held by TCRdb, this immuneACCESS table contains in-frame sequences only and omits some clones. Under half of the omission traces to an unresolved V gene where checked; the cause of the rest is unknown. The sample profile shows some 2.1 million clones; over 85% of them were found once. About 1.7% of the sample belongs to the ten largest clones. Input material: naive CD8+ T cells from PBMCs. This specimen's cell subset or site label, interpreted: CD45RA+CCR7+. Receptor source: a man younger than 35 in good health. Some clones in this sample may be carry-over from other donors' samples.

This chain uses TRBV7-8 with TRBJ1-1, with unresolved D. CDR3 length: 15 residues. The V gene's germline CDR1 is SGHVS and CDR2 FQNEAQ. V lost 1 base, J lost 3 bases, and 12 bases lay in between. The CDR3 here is CASSLGWVRDTEAFF. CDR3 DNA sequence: TGTGCCAGCAGCTTAGGATGGGTGAGGGACACTGAAGCTTTCTTT.

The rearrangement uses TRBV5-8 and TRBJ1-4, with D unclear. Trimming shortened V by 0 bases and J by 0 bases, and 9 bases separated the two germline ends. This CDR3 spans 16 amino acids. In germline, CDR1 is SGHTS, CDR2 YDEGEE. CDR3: CASSLAVIATNEKLFF. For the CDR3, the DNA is TGTGCCAGCAGCTTGGCAGTTATTGCAACTAATGAAAAACTGTTTTTT.

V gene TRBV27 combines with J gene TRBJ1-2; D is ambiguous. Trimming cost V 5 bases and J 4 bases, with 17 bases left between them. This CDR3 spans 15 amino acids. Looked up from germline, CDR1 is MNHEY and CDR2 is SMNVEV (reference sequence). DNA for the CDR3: TGTGCCAGCAGTCCATCACGGACGGTGATCTATGGCTACACCTTC. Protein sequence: CASSPSRTVIYGYTF.

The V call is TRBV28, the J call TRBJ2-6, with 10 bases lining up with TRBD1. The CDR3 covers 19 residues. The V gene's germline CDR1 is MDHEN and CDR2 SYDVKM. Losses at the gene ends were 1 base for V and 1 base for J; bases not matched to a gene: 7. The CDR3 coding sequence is TGTGCCAGCAGTTTATCCTGGACAGGGGGTTTGTCTGGGGCCAACGTCCTGACTTTC. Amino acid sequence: CASSLSWTGGLSGANVLTF. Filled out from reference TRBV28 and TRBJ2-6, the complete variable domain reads DVKVTQSSRYLVKRTGEKVFLECVQDMDHENMFWYRQDPGLGLRLIYFSYDVKMKEKGDIPEGYSVSREKKERFSLILESASTNQTSMYLCASSLSWTGGLSGANVLTFGAGSRLTVL.

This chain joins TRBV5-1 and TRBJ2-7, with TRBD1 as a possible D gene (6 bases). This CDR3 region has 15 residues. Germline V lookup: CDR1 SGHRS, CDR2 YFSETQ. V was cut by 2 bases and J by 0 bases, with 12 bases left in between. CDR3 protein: CASSLRDRSSYEQYF. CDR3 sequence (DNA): TGCGCCAGCAGCTTAAGAGACAGGAGCTCCTACGAGCAGTACTTC.

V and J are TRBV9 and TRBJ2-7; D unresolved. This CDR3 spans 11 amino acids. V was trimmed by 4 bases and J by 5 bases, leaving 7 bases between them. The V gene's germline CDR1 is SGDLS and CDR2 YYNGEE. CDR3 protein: CASSSSDEQYF. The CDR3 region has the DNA TGTGCCAGCAGCTCGTCTGACGAGCAGTACTTC.

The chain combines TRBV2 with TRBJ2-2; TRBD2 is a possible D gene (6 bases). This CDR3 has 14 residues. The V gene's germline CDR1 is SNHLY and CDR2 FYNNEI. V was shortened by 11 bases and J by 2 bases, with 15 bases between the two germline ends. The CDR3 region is CAGALATNTGELFF. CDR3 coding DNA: TGTGCCGGGGCGCTAGCGACCAACACCGGGGAGCTGTTTTTT.

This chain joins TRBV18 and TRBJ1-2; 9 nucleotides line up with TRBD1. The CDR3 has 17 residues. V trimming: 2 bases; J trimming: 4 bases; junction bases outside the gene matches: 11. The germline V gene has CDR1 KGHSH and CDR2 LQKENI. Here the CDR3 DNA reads TGTGCCAGCTCACCAGCCCTAACAGGGGGCCAGGTCTATGGCTACACCTTC. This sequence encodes CASSPALTGGQVYGYTF.

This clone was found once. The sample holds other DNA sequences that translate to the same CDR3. The CDR3, as DNA: TGTGCCACCAGCAGAGTAGGGACTAGCGGCAATGAGCAGTTCTTC. Its protein product is CATSRVGTSGNEQFF. The rearrangement joins TRBV15 to TRBJ2-1; 11 positions match TRBD2. Trimming removed 1 base from V and 6 bases from J; junction bases left unmatched: 2. Germline-derived CDR1 and CDR2 are LNHNV and YYDKDF (reference sequence). The CDR3 covers 15 residues.